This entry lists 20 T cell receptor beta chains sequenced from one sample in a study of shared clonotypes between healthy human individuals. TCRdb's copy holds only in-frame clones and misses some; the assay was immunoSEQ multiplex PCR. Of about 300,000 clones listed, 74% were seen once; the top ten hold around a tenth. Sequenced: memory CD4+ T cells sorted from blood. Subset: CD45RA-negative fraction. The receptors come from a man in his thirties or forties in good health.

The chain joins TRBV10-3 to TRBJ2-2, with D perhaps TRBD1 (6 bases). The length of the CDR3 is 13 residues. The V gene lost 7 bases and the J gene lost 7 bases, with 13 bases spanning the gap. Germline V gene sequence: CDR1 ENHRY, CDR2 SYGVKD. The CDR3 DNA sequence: TGTGCCATCACCGATCGGACAGACGGGGAGCTGTTTTTT. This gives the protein CAITDRTDGELFF.

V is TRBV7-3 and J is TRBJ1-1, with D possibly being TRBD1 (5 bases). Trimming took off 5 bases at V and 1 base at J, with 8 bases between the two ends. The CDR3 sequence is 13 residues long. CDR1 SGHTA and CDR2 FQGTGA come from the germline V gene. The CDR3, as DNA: TGTGCCAGCAGCAGGGACCGGAACACTGAAGCTTTCTTT. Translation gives CASSRDRNTEAFF.

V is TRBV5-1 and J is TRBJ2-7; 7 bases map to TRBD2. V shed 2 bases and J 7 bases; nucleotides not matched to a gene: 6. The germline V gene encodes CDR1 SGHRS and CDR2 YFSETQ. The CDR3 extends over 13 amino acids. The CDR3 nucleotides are TGCGCCAGCAGCTTCGCAGGGCGGGAGGAGCAGTACTTC. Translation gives CASSFAGREEQYF.

In DNA form, the CDR3 reads TGTGCCAGCAGCCTGAGGACAGACATCTCTGGGGCCAACGTCCTGACTTTC. Translating it yields CASSLRTDISGANVLTF. The chain carries TRBV7-8 and TRBJ2-6; a weak D match, TRBD1 (6 bases). The CDR3 runs to 17 residues. Germline V CDR1 and CDR2: SGHVS, FQNEAQ. Trimming removed 5 bases at V and 0 bases at J, with 14 bases between.

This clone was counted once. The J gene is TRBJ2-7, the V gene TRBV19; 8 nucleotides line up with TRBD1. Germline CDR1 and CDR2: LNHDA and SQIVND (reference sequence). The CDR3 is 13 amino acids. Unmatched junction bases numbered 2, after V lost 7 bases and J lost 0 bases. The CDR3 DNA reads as TGTGCCAGTAAGGGGACAGGCTCCTACGAGCAGTACTTC. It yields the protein CASKGTGSYEQYF.

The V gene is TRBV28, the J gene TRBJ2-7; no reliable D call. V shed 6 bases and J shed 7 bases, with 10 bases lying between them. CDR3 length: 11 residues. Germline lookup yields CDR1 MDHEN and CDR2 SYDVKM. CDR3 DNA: TGTGCCAGCAGCATCAAGGAAGAGCAGTACTTC. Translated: CASSIKEEQYF.

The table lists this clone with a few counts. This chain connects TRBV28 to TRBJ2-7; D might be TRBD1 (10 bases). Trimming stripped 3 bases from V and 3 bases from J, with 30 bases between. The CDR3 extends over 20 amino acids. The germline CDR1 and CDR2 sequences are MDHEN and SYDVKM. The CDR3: CASSFIHRRTGGTSSYEQYF. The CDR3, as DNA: TGTGCCAGCAGTTTCATCCACCGGCGGACAGGGGGGACTAGCAGCTACGAGCAGTACTTC.

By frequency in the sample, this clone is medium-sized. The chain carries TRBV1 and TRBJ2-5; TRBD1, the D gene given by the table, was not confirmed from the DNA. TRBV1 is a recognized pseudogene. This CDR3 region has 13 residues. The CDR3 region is CTSSQVREETQYF. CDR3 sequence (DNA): TGCACCAGCAGCCAAGTCAGGGAAGAGACCCAGTACTTC.

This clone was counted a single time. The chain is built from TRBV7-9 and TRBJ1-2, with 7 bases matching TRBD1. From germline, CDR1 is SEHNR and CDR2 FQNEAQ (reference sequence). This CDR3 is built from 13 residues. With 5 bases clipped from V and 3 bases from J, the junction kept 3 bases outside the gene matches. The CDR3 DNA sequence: TGTGCCAGCAGCCCCCAGGGGGACTATGGCTACACCTTC. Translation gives CASSPQGDYGYTF.

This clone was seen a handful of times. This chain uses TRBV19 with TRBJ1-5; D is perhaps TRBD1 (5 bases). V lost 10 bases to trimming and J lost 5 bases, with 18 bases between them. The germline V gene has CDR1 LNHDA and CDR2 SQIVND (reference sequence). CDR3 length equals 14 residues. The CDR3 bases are TGTGCCACCGCGACTCAGGGTTCGTATCAGCCCCAGCATTTT. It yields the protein CATATQGSYQPQHF.

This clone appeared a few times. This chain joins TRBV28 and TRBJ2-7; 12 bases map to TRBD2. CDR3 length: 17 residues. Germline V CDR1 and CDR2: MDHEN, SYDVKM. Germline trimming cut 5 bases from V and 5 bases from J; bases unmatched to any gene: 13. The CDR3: CASSPPPRLAGVNEQYF. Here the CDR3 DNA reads TGTGCCAGCAGTCCCCCCCCGAGACTAGCGGGAGTAAACGAGCAGTACTTC.

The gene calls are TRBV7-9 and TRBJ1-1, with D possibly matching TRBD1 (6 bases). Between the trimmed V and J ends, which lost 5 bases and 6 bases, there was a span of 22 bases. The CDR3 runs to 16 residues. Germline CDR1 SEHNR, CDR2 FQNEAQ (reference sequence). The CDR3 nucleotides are TGTGCCAGCAGCCTGTTATCACCAGGGGATCGCGCTGAAGCTTTCTTT. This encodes CASSLLSPGDRAEAFF.

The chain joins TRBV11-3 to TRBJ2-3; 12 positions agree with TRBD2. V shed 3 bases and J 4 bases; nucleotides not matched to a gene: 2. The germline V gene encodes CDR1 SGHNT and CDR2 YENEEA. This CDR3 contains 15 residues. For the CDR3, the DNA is TGTGCCAGCAGCTTTCTAGCGGGAGGGGCAGATACGCAGTATTTT. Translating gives CASSFLAGGADTQYF.

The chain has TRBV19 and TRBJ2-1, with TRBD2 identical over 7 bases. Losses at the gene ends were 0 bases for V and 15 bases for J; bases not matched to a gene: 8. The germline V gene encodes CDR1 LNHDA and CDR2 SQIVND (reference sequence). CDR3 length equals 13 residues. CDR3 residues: CASSIDRASGLFF. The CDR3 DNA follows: TGTGCCAGTAGTATAGATAGGGCTAGCGGTTTGTTCTTC.

CDR3 DNA: TGTGCCAGCAGCAATTCGCCGGGACAGGGATGGGCAGATACGCAGTATTTT. Translation: CASSNSPGQGWADTQYF. The genes are TRBV7-9 and TRBJ2-3, with 9 positions matching TRBD1. CDR3 length: 17 amino acids. The germline CDR1 and CDR2 sequences are SEHNR and FQNEAQ (reference sequence). The V segment lost 5 bases and the J segment 4 bases; nucleotides outside the gene matches: 13.

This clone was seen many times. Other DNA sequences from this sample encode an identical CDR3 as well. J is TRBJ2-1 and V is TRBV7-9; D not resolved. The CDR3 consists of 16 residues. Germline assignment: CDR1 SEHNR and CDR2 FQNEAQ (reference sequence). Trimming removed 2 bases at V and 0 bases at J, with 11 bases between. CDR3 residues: CASSLSLAGSYNEQFF. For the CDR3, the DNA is TGTGCCAGCAGCTTAAGCTTGGCAGGCTCCTACAATGAGCAGTTCTTC.

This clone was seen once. The CDR3 DNA sequence: TGTGCCAGCAGCCAGGACGGCTATAGCAATCAGCCCCAGCATTTT. Translated, it gives CASSQDGYSNQPQHF. The V gene is TRBV9, the J gene TRBJ1-5; D not certain. CDR3 size: 15 residues. Trimming took 4 bases from V and 0 from J, leaving 11 bases between them. Germline lookup yields CDR1 SGDLS and CDR2 YYNGEE.

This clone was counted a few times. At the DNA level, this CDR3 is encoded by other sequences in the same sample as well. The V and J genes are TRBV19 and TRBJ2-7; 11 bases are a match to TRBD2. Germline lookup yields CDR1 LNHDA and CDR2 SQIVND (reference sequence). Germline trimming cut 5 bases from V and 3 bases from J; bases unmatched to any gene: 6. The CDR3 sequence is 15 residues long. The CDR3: CASSPGTSGSYEQYF. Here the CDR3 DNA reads TGTGCCAGTAGTCCCGGGACTAGCGGAAGCTACGAGCAGTACTTC.

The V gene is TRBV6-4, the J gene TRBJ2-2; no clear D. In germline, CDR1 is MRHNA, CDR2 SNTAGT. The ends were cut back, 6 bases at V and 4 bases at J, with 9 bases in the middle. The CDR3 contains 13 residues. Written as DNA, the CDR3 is TGTGCCAGCAGGACCGCCGGCACCGGGGAGCTGTTTTTT. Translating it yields CASRTAGTGELFF.

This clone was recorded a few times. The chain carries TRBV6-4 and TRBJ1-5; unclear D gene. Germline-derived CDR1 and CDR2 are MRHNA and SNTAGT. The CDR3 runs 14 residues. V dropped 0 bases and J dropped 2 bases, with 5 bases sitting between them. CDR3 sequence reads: CASSDSIGNQPQHF. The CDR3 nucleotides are TGTGCCAGCAGTGACTCAATCGGCAATCAGCCCCAGCATTTT.